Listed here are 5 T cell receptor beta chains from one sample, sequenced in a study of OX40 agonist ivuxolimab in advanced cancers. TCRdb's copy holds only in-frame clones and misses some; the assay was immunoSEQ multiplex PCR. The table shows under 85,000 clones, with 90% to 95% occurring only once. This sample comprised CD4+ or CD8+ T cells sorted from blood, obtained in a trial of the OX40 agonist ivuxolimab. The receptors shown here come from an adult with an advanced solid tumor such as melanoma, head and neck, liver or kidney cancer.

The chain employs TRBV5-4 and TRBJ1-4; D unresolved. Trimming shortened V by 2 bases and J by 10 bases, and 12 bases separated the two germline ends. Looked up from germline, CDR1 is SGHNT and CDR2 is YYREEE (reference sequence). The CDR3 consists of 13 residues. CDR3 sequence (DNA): TGTGCCAGCAGCTTTAGGGCGTCCGGAAAACTGTTTTTT. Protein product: CASSFRASGKLFF.

CDR3 bases: TGTGCCACCAGCAGAGTTCGCGGGATGGGGTCCACAGATACGCAGTATTTT. Amino acids: CATSRVRGMGSTDTQYF. The genes are TRBV15 and TRBJ2-3; TRBD2 might be the D (6 bases). V lost 1 base and J 2 bases, leaving 16 bases between the germline ends. The CDR3 runs to 17 residues. Germline V gene data show CDR1 as LNHNV and CDR2 as YYDKDF (reference sequence).

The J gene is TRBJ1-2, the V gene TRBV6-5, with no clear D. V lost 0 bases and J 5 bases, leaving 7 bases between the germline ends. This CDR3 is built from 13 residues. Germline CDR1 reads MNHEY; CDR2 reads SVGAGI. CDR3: CASSYSRSYGYTF. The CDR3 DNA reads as TGTGCCAGCAGTTACTCCAGGTCTTATGGCTACACCTTC.

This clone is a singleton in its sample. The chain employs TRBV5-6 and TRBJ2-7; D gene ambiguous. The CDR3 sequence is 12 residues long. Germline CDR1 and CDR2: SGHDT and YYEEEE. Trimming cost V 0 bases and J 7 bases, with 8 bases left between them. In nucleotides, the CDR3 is TGTGCCAGCAGCTTGGCGGGTCGGGAGCAGTACTTC. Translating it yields CASSLAGREQYF.

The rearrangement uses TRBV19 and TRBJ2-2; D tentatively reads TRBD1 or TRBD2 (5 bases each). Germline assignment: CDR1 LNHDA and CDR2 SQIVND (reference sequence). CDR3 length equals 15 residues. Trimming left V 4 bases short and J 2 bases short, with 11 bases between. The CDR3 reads CASSTWDRNTGELFF. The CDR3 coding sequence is TGTGCCAGTAGTACCTGGGACCGAAACACCGGGGAGCTGTTTTTT.